Presented here are 3 T cell receptor beta chains from one specimen sequenced in a study of blood T cell repertoires in COVID-19. Data came from immunoSEQ multiplex PCR; TCRdb stores just in-frame clones and leaves some out. In the table there are about 370,000 clones, over 85% of which are singletons. Sequenced sample: PBMCs or T cells enriched from blood (not recorded which). The receptors were gathered from a woman aged 25-40 years who had recovered from COVID-19.

This rearrangement joins TRBV19 to TRBJ1-5; 11 bases map to TRBD1. Unmatched junction bases numbered 7, after V lost 5 bases and J lost 7 bases. From germline, CDR1 is LNHDA and CDR2 SQIVND (reference sequence). This CDR3 spans 15 amino acids. The CDR3 protein is CASSGTGGFGQPQHF. In DNA, the CDR3 is TGTGCCAGTAGTGGGACAGGGGGATTCGGGCAGCCCCAGCATTTT.

The V gene is TRBV28, the J gene TRBJ2-1; 11 nucleotides align to TRBD2. Unmatched junction bases numbered 8, after V lost 5 bases and J lost 8 bases. The length of the CDR3 is 15 residues. Germline CDR1 MDHEN, CDR2 SYDVKM. The CDR3 DNA reads TGTGCCAGCAGTCGAACTAGCGGGAGCAGCTATGAGCAGTTCTTC. Encoded protein: CASSRTSGSSYEQFF.

In DNA, the CDR3 is TGCAGCGTCAAGGGAGAAACGGGGGAGCTGTTTTTT. Translating gives CSVKGETGELFF. V is TRBV29-1 and J is TRBJ2-2; perhaps TRBD2 as D (5 bases). Trimming stripped 6 bases from V and 8 bases from J, with 13 bases between. The CDR3 runs to 12 residues. In germline, CDR1 is SQVTM, CDR2 ANQGSEA.